The 9 T cell receptor beta chains in this list originate from one sample, sequenced in a study of cytomegalovirus exposure and HLA in healthy donors. The PCR contained 60 Vbeta and 13 Jbeta primers. Profiling relied on immunoSEQ multiplex PCR, and the TCRdb table lists in-frame clones only, not all of them. This table has about 170,000 clones, 82% appearing once. Material: PBMCs. The receptors were gathered from a girl aged 5 to 17 in good health and CMV-seropositive.

V usage is TRBV6-6 and J usage is TRBJ1-4; 8 bases agree with TRBD1. The V gene's germline CDR1 is MNHNY and CDR2 SVGAGI (reference sequence). The CDR3 totals 14 residues. Unmatched junction bases numbered 7, after V lost 6 bases and J lost 7 bases. The CDR3 coding sequence is TGTGCCAGCAGGGAAACAGGGGGTGTTGAAAAACTGTTTTTT. Amino acids: CASRETGGVEKLFF.

The genes are TRBV4-1 and TRBJ1-2, with 9 bases aligning to TRBD1. V trimming: 3 bases; J trimming: 2 bases; junction bases outside the gene matches: 10. The CDR3 contains 17 residues. Germline V gives CDR1 MGHRA, CDR2 YSYEKL. Here the CDR3 DNA reads TGCGCCAGCAGCCATCCCGAACAGGGGGCGCGCAACTATGGCTACACCTTC. Translating it yields CASSHPEQGARNYGYTF.

The chain has TRBV6-6 and TRBJ2-7; 9 bases map to TRBD1. This CDR3 is built from 16 residues. Trimming removed 5 bases from V and 2 bases from J; junction bases left unmatched: 10. From germline, CDR1 is MNHNY and CDR2 SVGAGI (reference sequence). This chain's CDR3 is CASSPIGQGLAYEQYF. The CDR3 DNA is TGTGCCAGCAGTCCTATTGGACAGGGGCTTGCCTACGAGCAGTACTTC.

Only a few counts were recorded for this clone. The gene calls are TRBV4-1 and TRBJ2-7; a possible D gene is TRBD2 (5 bases). This CDR3 region has 16 residues. Per germline, CDR1 MGHRA and CDR2 YSYEKL. Trimming took 0 bases from V and 0 from J, leaving 12 bases between them. CDR3 DNA sequence: TGCGCCAGCAGCCAAGAAATAGCGTTGAGCTCCTACGAGCAGTACTTC. This encodes CASSQEIALSSYEQYF.

The rearrangement links TRBV13 to TRBJ2-3, with 7 bases fitting TRBD2. Trimming removed 2 bases from V and 5 bases from J; junction bases left unmatched: 16. The CDR3 length is 18 residues. CDR1 and CDR2 from the germline V gene are PRHDT and FYEKMQ (reference sequence). In DNA form, the CDR3 reads TGTGCCAGCAGCTTATCTGTGACTAGCATTCAGCGGGGAGATACGCAGTATTTT. Translating gives CASSLSVTSIQRGDTQYF. Full variable domain (missing parts from reference TRBV13 and TRBJ2-3): AAGVIQSPRHLIKEKRETATLKCYPIPRHDTVYWYQQGPGQDPQFLISFYEKMQSDKGSIPDRFSAQQFSDYHSELNMSSLELGDSALYFCASSLSVTSIQRGDTQYFGPGTRLTVL.

J is TRBJ1-1 and V is TRBV13, with D possibly being TRBD1 (5 bases). V lost 2 bases to trimming and J lost 4 bases, with 8 bases between them. The CDR3 length is 13 residues. CDR1 and CDR2 from the germline V gene are PRHDT and FYEKMQ (reference sequence). CDR3 sequence (DNA): TGTGCCAGCAGCTTACAGGGTGGCACTGAAGCTTTCTTT. It encodes CASSLQGGTEAFF.

V gene TRBV2 combines with J gene TRBJ2-1; the D gene is possibly TRBD1 (6 bases). Trimming cost V 6 bases and J 0 bases, with 12 bases left between them. The CDR3 runs to 15 residues. Germline CDR1 SNHLY, CDR2 FYNNEI. The CDR3 here is CASSRQDFSYNEQFF. CDR3 in DNA: TGTGCCAGCAGCCGACAGGACTTCTCCTACAATGAGCAGTTCTTC.

The rearrangement joins TRBV7-3 to TRBJ2-3; TRBD1 agrees at 8 bases. The CDR3 has 15 amino acids. With 5 bases clipped from V and 2 bases from J, the junction kept 6 bases outside the gene matches. Germline values: CDR1 SGHTA, CDR2 FQGTGA. Written as DNA, the CDR3 is TGTGCCAGCAGCCCAGGGGACAGGAACACAGATACGCAGTATTTT. Translating it yields CASSPGDRNTDTQYF.

The V gene is TRBV10-1, the J gene TRBJ1-2; 8 bases are a match to TRBD1. The germline V gene has CDR1 WNHNN and CDR2 SYGVQD (reference sequence). V was pared by 6 bases and J by 5 bases, with 5 bases of the junction left unmatched. This CDR3 is built from 13 residues. CDR3 bases: TGCGCCAGCAGCCTAGGACAGGGATATGGCTACACCTTC. The encoded protein is CASSLGQGYGYTF.